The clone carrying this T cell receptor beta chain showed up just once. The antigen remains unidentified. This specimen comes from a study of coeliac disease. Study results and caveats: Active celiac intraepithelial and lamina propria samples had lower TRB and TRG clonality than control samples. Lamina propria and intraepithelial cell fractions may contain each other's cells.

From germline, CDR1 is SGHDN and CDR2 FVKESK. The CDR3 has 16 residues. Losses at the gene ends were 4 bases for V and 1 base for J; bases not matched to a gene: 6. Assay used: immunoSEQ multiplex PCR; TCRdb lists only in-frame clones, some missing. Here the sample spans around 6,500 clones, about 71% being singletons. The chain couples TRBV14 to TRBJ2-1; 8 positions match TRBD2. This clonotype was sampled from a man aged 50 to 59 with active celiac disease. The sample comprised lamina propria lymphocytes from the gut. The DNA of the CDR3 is TGTGCCAGCAGCCCTCCGACTAGCGAGTCCTACAATGAGCAGTTCTTC. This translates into CASSPPTSESYNEQFF.